This TCR beta chain was found in a study of blood T cells in healthy people across ages. Study conclusions and caveats: Diversity estimates drawn from one million T cells were deemed underestimates.

Of note for this clonotype: Its target is unknown.

The ends were cut back, 1 base at V and 5 bases at J, with 12 bases in the middle. The germline V gene encodes CDR1 DFQATT and CDR2 SNEGSKA (reference sequence). The CDR3 loop spans 14 amino acids. Combining a sample-barcoded 5' primer with a J-beta primer mix, a second PCR ran for roughly 6 to 12 cycles. All samples gave at least 2.5 million CDR3-containing paired-end reads. From the 5' RACE reads, TCRdb called clonotypes with MiXCR, one entry per CDR3 protein. The data hold roughly 800,000 distinct CDR3 sequences, with about a quarter observed a single time. This same sample was also part of a study on T cells of mothers and their children. As reported in that work: Per child, 3 million or so TCR beta CDR3 reads were obtained, against over 8 million per mother.

The specimen was blood. The rearrangement links TRBV20-1 to TRBJ2-4; TRBD1 might be the D (5 bases). The sequence came from a boy under 18 in good health. CDR3 loop: CSARGGAIQNIQYF. The CDR3 DNA reads TGCAGTGCTAGAGGGGGCGCAATCCAAAACATTCAGTACTTC.